Presented here are 14 T cell receptor beta chains from one specimen sequenced in a study of T-cell reconstitution after alpha-beta-depleted transplantation in children. Unique molecular identifiers featured in how the TCRbeta library was prepared. TCRdb passed the PCR reads through MiXCR, listing each CDR3 protein once. Of some 50,000 distinct CDR3 sequences listed, about 9% are singletons. The specimen comprised PBMCs, mostly from graft donor cells, sampled 60 days after TCRalphabeta/CD19-depleted stem cell transplant. The receptors come from a male patient between 2 and 9 years old who had a stem cell transplant for chronic granulomatous disease, so the T cells may come from the graft donor.

This clonotype has a count of ten or more. The chain employs TRBV7-2 and TRBJ2-1; the D gene is possibly TRBD2 (5 bases). Germline CDR1 reads SGHTA; CDR2 reads FQGNSA. This CDR3 is built from 16 residues. V gave up 2 bases and J gave up 0 bases, with 11 bases separating them. The CDR3, as DNA: TGTGCCAGCAGCTTAAAGGGCGGGCTCTCCTACAATGAGCAGTTCTTC. Encoded protein: CASSLKGGLSYNEQFF.

This clonotype was detected many times. The V and J genes are TRBV10-1 and TRBJ2-7; D possibly corresponds to TRBD2 (5 bases). There are 14 residues in the CDR3. V was pared by 6 bases and J by 0 bases, with 12 bases between. Germline V CDR1 and CDR2: WNHNN, SYGVQD (reference sequence). CDR3 residues: CASSPRVYSYEQYF. Written as DNA, the CDR3 is TGCGCCAGCAGCCCGAGGGTGTACTCCTACGAGCAGTACTTC.

Sample share makes this clonotype large. The chain recombines TRBV20-1 with TRBJ2-2, with a weak D call TRBD1 (6 bases). The CDR3 sequence is 13 residues long. The germline CDR1 and CDR2 sequences are DFQATT and SNEGSKA (reference sequence). Between the trimmed V and J ends, which lost 0 bases and 10 bases, there was a span of 12 bases. The CDR3 loop reads CSARDLQGEELFF. The CDR3 DNA reads TGCAGTGCTAGAGATTTACAGGGCGAGGAGCTGTTTTTT.

This clonotype was detected ten times or more. The chain links TRBV12-3 or TRBV12-4 to TRBJ2-3; TRBD2 aligns across 9 bases. CDR3 length: 18 amino acids. The trim removed 1 base at V and 3 bases at J, leaving 11 bases unmatched. The CDR3 sequence: CASSLVAGGPVGTDTQYF. The CDR3 DNA reads as TGTGCCAGCAGTTTAGTGGCGGGAGGGCCAGTAGGGACAGATACGCAGTATTTT.

The chain uses TRBV9 and TRBJ2-1, with unresolved D. There are 12 residues in the CDR3. The germline V and J ends were trimmed by 2 bases and 7 bases, with 7 bases remaining between them. Germline CDR1 is SGDLS and CDR2 is YYNGEE. The CDR3 nucleotides are TGTGCCAGCAGCGTTTCAGTAAATGAGCAGTTCTTC. Its protein is CASSVSVNEQFF.

The rearrangement uses TRBV30 and TRBJ2-1; D assignment may be TRBD1 or TRBD2 (5 bases each). The CDR3 runs 15 residues. Trimming took off 0 bases at V and 0 bases at J, with 9 bases between the two ends. Per the germline V gene, CDR1 is GTSNPN and CDR2 is SVGIG (reference sequence). CDR3 region: CAWSVGAGSYNEQFF. CDR3 nucleotide sequence: TGTGCCTGGAGTGTCGGGGCGGGCTCCTACAATGAGCAGTTCTTC.

This clonotype was counted only a few times. The chain combines TRBV10-3 with TRBJ1-1; perhaps TRBD1 as D (5 bases). The CDR3 consists of 17 residues. Germline CDR1 is ENHRY and CDR2 is SYGVKD. V was cut by 0 bases and J by 1 base, with 15 bases left in between. The CDR3 nucleotides read TGTGCCATCAGTGAGTCGGTTGGTAGGGGCGGGAACACTGAAGCTTTCTTT. This sequence encodes CAISESVGRGGNTEAFF.

In this sample, this clonotype turned up many times. The V and J genes are TRBV20-1 and TRBJ2-3; 13 nucleotides align to TRBD2. Germline CDR1 and CDR2: DFQATT and SNEGSKA (reference sequence). Trimming cost V 6 bases and J 2 bases; bases outside gene matches: 5. The CDR3 contains 15 residues. CDR3 protein: CSAAGTSGDTDTQYF. CDR3 DNA sequence: TGCAGTGCAGCCGGGACTAGCGGGGACACAGATACGCAGTATTTT.

This clonotype occurred many times. This rearrangement joins TRBV7-9 to TRBJ2-3; D may correspond to TRBD1 or TRBD2 (5 bases each). Germline V gene sequence: CDR1 SEHNR, CDR2 FQNEAQ (reference sequence). V shed 5 bases and J shed 1 base, with 19 bases lying between them. CDR3 length equals 17 residues. The chain's CDR3 is CASSPPRAGTRTDTQYF. CDR3 nucleotide sequence: TGTGCCAGCAGCCCCCCGAGGGCCGGGACCCGCACAGATACGCAGTATTTT. Filled out from reference TRBV7-9 and TRBJ2-3, the complete variable domain reads DTGVSQNPRHKITKRGQNVTFRCDPISEHNRLYWYRQTLGQGPEFLTYFQNEAQLEKSRLLSDRFSAERPKGSFSTLEIQRTEQGDSAMYLCASSPPRAGTRTDTQYFGPGTRLTVL.

This clonotype showed up many times. V gene TRBV5-1 combines with J gene TRBJ2-6, with TRBD1 matching over 10 bases. CDR1 and CDR2 (germline): SGHRS, YFSETQ. With V trimmed by 2 bases and J by 2 bases, 10 bases remained unmatched. This CDR3 is 19 amino acids long. The CDR3 loop is CASSLGTGVKRPGANVLTF. CDR3 nucleotides: TGCGCCAGCAGCTTAGGGACAGGGGTAAAGAGGCCTGGGGCCAACGTCCTGACTTTC.

This clonotype was counted ten times or more. This rearrangement joins TRBV7-9 to TRBJ2-7; D is uncertain. The ends were cut back, 5 bases at V and 0 bases at J, with 11 bases in the middle. The CDR3 loop spans 14 amino acids. CDR1 is SEHNR, CDR2 FQNEAQ, per germline (reference sequence). CDR3 bases: TGTGCCAGCAGCCCGCTACAGTCCTCCTACGAGCAGTACTTC. It encodes CASSPLQSSYEQYF.

There are many counts of this clonotype. V usage is TRBV20-1 and J usage is TRBJ2-2, with D possibly being TRBD2 (6 bases). Germline V CDR1 and CDR2: DFQATT, SNEGSKA (reference sequence). The CDR3 consists of 12 residues. V lost 6 bases and J 7 bases, leaving 12 bases between the germline ends. CDR3 sequence reads: CSAAGQVGELFF. In nucleotides, the CDR3 is TGCAGTGCCGCGGGGCAGGTCGGGGAGCTGTTTTTT.

Many counts were recorded for this clonotype. V and J are TRBV5-4 and TRBJ2-1; D possibly matches TRBD1 or TRBD2 (5 bases each). The V end was cut by 7 bases, the J end by 3 bases, with 11 bases between. CDR3 length: 13 residues. Germline CDR1 and CDR2: SGHNT and YYREEE (reference sequence). CDR3 in DNA: TGTGCCAGCGGGGGAGCTAACTACAATGAGCAGTTCTTC. Its translation: CASGGANYNEQFF.

With respect to this clonotype: This may stem from a read error, because a much larger clone lies one nucleotide away. The conserved closing phenylalanine or tryptophan is absent in this CDR3, likely reflecting a read error. The chain links TRBV9 to TRBJ2-3; possible D gene TRBD1, 7 bases. V lost 6 bases to trimming and J lost 0 bases, with 14 bases between them. This CDR3 is built from 15 residues. Germline V gene data show CDR1 as SGDLS and CDR2 as YYNGEE. The CDR3, as DNA: TGTGCCAGCACCCCGACAGGGACTAGCACAGATACGCAGTATTTA. It encodes CASTPTGTSTDTQYL.